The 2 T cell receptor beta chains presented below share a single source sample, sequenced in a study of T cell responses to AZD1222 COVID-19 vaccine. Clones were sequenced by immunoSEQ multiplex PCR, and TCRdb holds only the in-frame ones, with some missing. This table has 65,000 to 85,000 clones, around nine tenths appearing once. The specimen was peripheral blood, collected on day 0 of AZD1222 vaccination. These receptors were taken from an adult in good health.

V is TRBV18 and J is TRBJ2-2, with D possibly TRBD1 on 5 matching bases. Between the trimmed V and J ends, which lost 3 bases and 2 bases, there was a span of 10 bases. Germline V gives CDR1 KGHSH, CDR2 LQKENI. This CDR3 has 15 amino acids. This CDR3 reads CASSPGQVNTGELFF. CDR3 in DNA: TGTGCCAGCTCACCGGGGCAGGTCAACACCGGGGAGCTGTTTTTT.

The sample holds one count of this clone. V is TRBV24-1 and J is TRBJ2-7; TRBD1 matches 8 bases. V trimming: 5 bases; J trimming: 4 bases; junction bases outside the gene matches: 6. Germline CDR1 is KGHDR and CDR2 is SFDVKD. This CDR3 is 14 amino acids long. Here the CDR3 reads CATSAGGASYEQYF. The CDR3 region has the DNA TGTGCCACCAGTGCAGGGGGCGCGTCGTACGAGCAGTACTTC.